These 9 T cell receptor beta chains were all obtained from the same sample, sequenced in a study of CD8+ T cells in alopecia areata. In each case, RNA was isolated and then reverse transcribed into cDNA as the sequencing template. The protocol was immunoSEQ multiplex PCR, while the TCRdb copy is restricted to in-frame clones and leaves out a portion. The sample contains around 190,000 clones, approximately 56% of which appear only once. The treatment is: oral pan-JAK inhibitor, 5-10 mg twice daily. Sequenced material: CD4+ T cells sorted from blood, taken at week 4, from a patient treated with tofacitinib. These receptors originate from a human donor with alopecia areata.

The chain combines TRBV4-2 with TRBJ1-1; D remains ambiguous. V was trimmed by 0 bases and J by 2 bases, leaving 7 bases between them. The CDR3 consists of 14 residues. The germline V gene encodes CDR1 LGHNA and CDR2 YNFKEQ. The CDR3, as DNA: TGTGCCAGCAGCCAAGATTCCCGTAACACTGAAGCTTTCTTT. Protein: CASSQDSRNTEAFF.

This chain uses TRBV15 with TRBJ2-3; 8 nucleotides line up with TRBD1. V lost 10 bases, J lost 5 bases, and 8 bases stayed unmatched. This CDR3 spans 13 amino acids. The germline V gene encodes CDR1 LNHNV and CDR2 YYDKDF (reference sequence). The CDR3, as DNA: TGTGCCAGCAAGGCAGGGGGCGTAGATACGCAGTATTTT. It specifies CASKAGGVDTQYF.

The chain is built from TRBV27 and TRBJ1-5; TRBD1 is a possible D gene (6 bases). Germline loops: CDR1 MNHEY, CDR2 SMNVEV (reference sequence). The CDR3 spans 15 residues. V was shortened by 4 bases and J by 9 bases, with 19 bases between the two germline ends. DNA for the CDR3: TGTGCCAGCAGTTCGACCCCGAGGGGAGGGGGGCCCCAGCATTTT. Protein sequence: CASSSTPRGGGPQHF.

The chain links TRBV30 to TRBJ1-2; D may be TRBD1 (5 bases). Germline V lookup: CDR1 GTSNPN, CDR2 SVGIG (reference sequence). Trimming removed 3 bases from V and 8 bases from J, with 13 bases in between. The CDR3 contains 12 residues. Here the CDR3 reads CAWRPGAGGYTF. In DNA, the CDR3 is TGTGCCTGGAGACCTGGGGCAGGGGGCTACACCTTC.

The CDR3 protein is CASSLGGPGESSGANVLTF. The CDR3 bases are TGTGCCAGCAGCTTAGGAGGGCCAGGAGAGAGCTCTGGGGCCAACGTCCTGACTTTC. The chain carries TRBV7-9 and TRBJ2-6; D perhaps matches TRBD2 (5 bases). The germline V gene encodes CDR1 SEHNR and CDR2 FQNEAQ (reference sequence). V was clipped by 1 base and J by 0 bases, with 16 bases between them. CDR3 length: 19 amino acids.

The V gene is TRBV29-1, the J gene TRBJ2-5, with a possible D match to TRBD1 (5 bases). This CDR3 spans 16 amino acids. Germline V gene lookup returns CDR1 SQVTM and CDR2 ANQGSEA. The germline V and J ends were trimmed by 6 bases and 1 base, with 21 bases remaining between them. The CDR3 is CSVKFGFRVRQETQYF. As DNA, the CDR3 is TGCAGCGTCAAATTCGGGTTCAGGGTCCGCCAAGAGACCCAGTACTTC. The full variable domain, completed using reference TRBV29-1 and TRBJ2-5, is SAVISQKPSRDICQRGTSLTIQCQVDSQVTMMFWYRQQPGQSLTLIATANQGSEATYESGFVIDKFPISRPNLTFSTLTVSNMSPEDSSIYLCSVKFGFRVRQETQYFGPGTRLLVL.

The gene calls are TRBV29-1 and TRBJ2-3, with 7 bases fitting TRBD2. The trim removed 5 bases at V and 4 bases at J, leaving 15 bases unmatched. This CDR3 is built from 16 residues. Germline V gene sequence: CDR1 SQVTM, CDR2 ANQGSEA. The CDR3 nucleotides are TGCAGCGTTTCCGATTCCATCGCCGCGGGAGCAGATACGCAGTATTTT. It is translated as CSVSDSIAAGADTQYF.

J is TRBJ2-1 and V is TRBV29-1; 11 bases fit TRBD2. CDR3 length: 14 amino acids. From germline, CDR1 is SQVTM and CDR2 ANQGSEA. Trimming at V came to 6 bases and at J to 1 base, leaving 2 bases not matched to a gene. Written as DNA, the CDR3 is TGCAGCGTGAGACTAGCGGGATCCTACAATGAGCAGTTCTTC. It translates to CSVRLAGSYNEQFF.

The chain recombines TRBV30 with TRBJ1-1; 9 positions agree with TRBD1. There are 13 residues in the CDR3. J was trimmed by 3 bases and V by 8 bases; bases with no gene match: 7. Germline V gives CDR1 GTSNPN, CDR2 SVGIG (reference sequence). The CDR3 DNA follows: TGTGCCAGCCGGACAGGGGACGACACTGAAGCTTTCTTT. It codes for CASRTGDDTEAFF.